The 18 T cell receptor beta chains below come from one sample, sequenced in a study of shared clonotypes between healthy human individuals. TCRdb's copy holds only in-frame clones and misses some; the assay was immunoSEQ multiplex PCR. The sample comprises 530,000 or so clones, nearly 80% of which are singletons, and around 12% rests with the top ten. Sequencing input: PBMCs. All receptors derive from a woman aged 40 to 55 in good health. Some clones in this sample may be carry-over from other donors' samples.

The chain uses TRBV11-2 and TRBJ1-2; tentatively, D is TRBD1 (5 bases). Germline CDR1 SGHAT, CDR2 FQNNGV. The CDR3 has 14 residues. Trimming removed 5 bases at V and 4 bases at J, with 14 bases between. This CDR3 is CASSLRQGRYGYTF. The CDR3 nucleotides read TGTGCCAGCAGCCTCCGGCAGGGACGCTATGGCTACACCTTC.

The rearrangement joins TRBV19 to TRBJ2-7; D is possibly TRBD1 (7 bases). Trimming stripped 3 bases from V and 7 bases from J, with 13 bases between. Germline V gene data show CDR1 as LNHDA and CDR2 as SQIVND (reference sequence). CDR3 length: 13 amino acids. In DNA, the CDR3 is TGTGCCAGTAGTATCGTCAGGGGGGAAGAGCAGTACTTC. This codes for CASSIVRGEEQYF. The full variable domain, in which reference TRBV19 and TRBJ2-7 provide the parts outside the CDR3, is DGGITQSPKYLFRKEGQNVTLSCEQNLNHDAMYWYRQDPGQGLRLIYYSQIVNDFQKGDIAEGYSVSREKKESFPLTVTSAQKNPTAFYLCASSIVRGEEQYFGPGTRLTVT.

This clone has a count of ten or more. The chain has TRBV5-4 and TRBJ1-2; D may be TRBD1 (5 bases). CDR1 and CDR2 (germline): SGHNT, YYREEE (reference sequence). The V gene lost 3 bases and the J gene lost 5 bases, with 11 bases spanning the gap. This CDR3 region has 13 residues. The CDR3 sequence: CASSSTGPYGYTF. The CDR3 DNA reads TGTGCCAGCAGCTCCACAGGTCCTTATGGCTACACCTTC.

This rearrangement joins TRBV7-8 to TRBJ2-5; no reliable D call. The J call is in doubt because the DNA end fits TRBJ2-7 better. This CDR3 has 12 residues. CDR1 and CDR2 from the germline V gene are SGHVS and FQNEAQ. The CDR3 DNA is TGTGCCAGCAGCCCCCATTCCTACGAGCAGTACTTC. This gives the protein CASSPHSYEQYF.

The chain uses TRBV7-2 and TRBJ2-1; TRBD2 agrees at 16 bases. CDR1 SGHTA and CDR2 FQGNSA come from the germline V gene. Trimming cost V 5 bases and J 8 bases; bases outside gene matches: 12. This CDR3 has 18 residues. CDR3 nucleotides: TGTGCCAGCAGCCCCGGGACTAGCGGGAGGGGGAGGATCGATGAGCAGTTCTTC. Translating gives CASSPGTSGRGRIDEQFF.

The V gene is TRBV19, the J gene TRBJ2-6, with D tentatively TRBD1 (5 bases). From germline, CDR1 is LNHDA and CDR2 SQIVND (reference sequence). The V gene lost 3 bases and the J gene lost 0 bases, with 21 bases spanning the gap. The CDR3 totals 20 residues. CDR3 in DNA: TGTGCCAGTAGTATGTTCGTCAAGGGGCGGTGGAGCTCTGGGGCCAACGTCCTGACTTTC. Its translation is CASSMFVKGRWSSGANVLTF.

There are a few counts of this clone. The chain is built from TRBV14 and TRBJ2-7; D is uncertain. The ends were cut back, 2 bases at V and 4 bases at J, with 3 bases in the middle. From germline, CDR1 is SGHDN and CDR2 FVKESK. The CDR3 contains 11 residues. This CDR3 is CASSQRYEQYF. The CDR3, as DNA: TGTGCCAGCAGCCAACGGTACGAGCAGTACTTC.

This clone showed up just a few times. This sequence joins TRBV27 and TRBJ1-1; D is unresolved. V was shortened by 3 bases and J by 10 bases, with 12 bases between the two germline ends. The CDR3 is made up of 12 amino acids. Germline CDR1 reads MNHEY; CDR2 reads SMNVEV (reference sequence). The CDR3 sequence is CASSFPGELAFF. The DNA for the CDR3 is TGTGCCAGCAGTTTCCCTGGGGAGCTAGCTTTCTTT.

The genes are TRBV28 and TRBJ2-3; TRBD2 is a possible D gene (6 bases). V lost 6 bases, J lost 1 base, and 11 bases lay in between. The CDR3 spans 14 residues. Germline V CDR1 and CDR2: MDHEN, SYDVKM. The CDR3 reads CASREGRGTDTQYF. The CDR3 nucleotides read TGTGCCAGCAGGGAGGGACGTGGCACAGATACGCAGTATTTT. Filled out from reference TRBV28 and TRBJ2-3, the complete variable domain reads DVKVTQSSRYLVKRTGEKVFLECVQDMDHENMFWYRQDPGLGLRLIYFSYDVKMKEKGDIPEGYSVSREKKERFSLILESASTNQTSMYLCASREGRGTDTQYFGPGTRLTVL.

The chain employs TRBV7-9 and TRBJ2-4, with 10 nucleotides matching TRBD2. Per the germline V gene, CDR1 is SEHNR and CDR2 is FQNEAQ (reference sequence). V trimming: 6 bases; J trimming: 8 bases; junction bases outside the gene matches: 7. There are 14 residues in the CDR3. The CDR3 DNA reads TGTGCCAGCAGACGAACTAGCGGGATAGACATTCAGTACTTC. Protein product: CASRRTSGIDIQYF.

A remark on this clone: A much bigger clone sits one base away, suggesting this may be a read error. V is TRBV7-2 and J is TRBJ2-3; D unclear. V was cut by 2 bases and J by 3 bases, with 0 bases left in between. This CDR3 contains 11 residues. The germline V gene has CDR1 SGHTA and CDR2 FQGNSA. CDR3 amino acids: CASSLTDTQYF. The CDR3 DNA reads as TGTGCCAGCAGCTTAACAGATACGCAGTATTTT.

This chain links TRBV30 with TRBJ2-3; TRBD1 agrees at 9 bases. This CDR3 is 14 amino acids long. Germline CDR1 and CDR2: GTSNPN and SVGIG (reference sequence). Trimming removed 0 bases from V and 6 bases from J; junction bases left unmatched: 4. CDR3 sequence reads: CAWSVGQGRDTQYF. CDR3 bases: TGTGCCTGGAGTGTCGGACAGGGGAGGGATACGCAGTATTTT.

This sequence joins TRBV27 and TRBJ2-3, with TRBD2 identical over 10 bases. The CDR3 consists of 15 residues. After removal of 5 bases from V and 2 bases from J, the junction contained 4 bases not matched to a gene. Germline lookup yields CDR1 MNHEY and CDR2 SMNVEV (reference sequence). The CDR3 sequence is CASSPTSGNTDTQYF. Written as DNA, the CDR3 is TGTGCCAGCAGTCCCACTAGCGGGAACACAGATACGCAGTATTTT.

This clone appeared a single time. CDR3 bases: TGTGCCAGCTCACCACCTCAGGGGGTAGCCTATTCACCCCTCCACTTT. Its protein product is CASSPPQGVAYSPLHF. This chain uses TRBV18 with TRBJ1-6; TRBD1 matches 7 bases. The CDR3 has 16 residues. Germline values: CDR1 KGHSH, CDR2 LQKENI. V dropped 0 bases and J dropped 8; count of bases not matched to a gene: 7.

This clone came up a few times. This CDR3 reads CASSPQGPGSNQPQHF. The CDR3 DNA sequence: TGTGCCAGCTCCCCCCAGGGTCCAGGTAGCAATCAGCCCCAGCATTTT. The J gene is TRBJ1-5, the V gene TRBV18, with D tentatively TRBD1 (5 bases). The CDR3 consists of 16 residues. V was pared by 6 bases and J by 0 bases, with 15 bases between. Germline CDR1 is KGHSH and CDR2 is LQKENI.

The J gene is TRBJ1-5, the V gene TRBV15; D is perhaps TRBD1 (6 bases). Deletions cut 3 bases from V and 3 bases from J, with 12 bases between. Germline-derived CDR1 and CDR2 are LNHNV and YYDKDF (reference sequence). The CDR3 runs 15 residues. The CDR3 loop is CATSRGGGSNQPQHF. In nucleotides, the CDR3 is TGTGCCACCAGCAGGGGAGGGGGGTCCAATCAGCCCCAGCATTTT. Supplemented by reference TRBV15 and TRBJ1-5, the full variable domain reads DAMVIQNPRYQVTQFGKPVTLSCSQTLNHNVMYWYQQKSSQAPKLLFHYYDKDFNNEADTPDNFQSRRPNTSFCFLDIRSPGLGDTAMYLCATSRGGGSNQPQHFGDGTRLSIL.

CDR3: CASSPWTDPYEQYF. The CDR3, as DNA: TGTGCCAGCAGTCCGTGGACAGACCCCTACGAGCAGTACTTC. The V call is TRBV28, the J call TRBJ2-7; D perhaps matches TRBD1 (6 bases). There are 14 residues in the CDR3. The V and J ends lost 5 bases and 2 bases respectively, with 13 bases between them. Germline V lookup: CDR1 MDHEN, CDR2 SYDVKM.

The chain uses TRBV14 and TRBJ2-3; D is unresolved. Germline V lookup: CDR1 SGHDN, CDR2 FVKESK. The CDR3 totals 14 residues. V shed 1 base and J shed 2 bases, with 7 bases lying between them. CDR3 nucleotide sequence: TGTGCCAGCAGCCAAGGACTCCCCACAGATACGCAGTATTTT. Translation gives CASSQGLPTDTQYF. Full variable domain (rest looked up from reference TRBV14 and TRBJ2-3): EAGVTQFPSHSVIEKGQTVTLRCDPISGHDNLYWYRRVMGKEIKFLLHFVKESKQDESGMPNNRFLAERTGGTYSTLKVQPAELEDSGVYFCASSQGLPTDTQYFGPGTRLTVL.